This T cell receptor (beta chain) was identified during a study of OX40 agonist ivuxolimab in advanced cancers. Trimming took off 8 bases at V and 1 base at J, with 12 bases between the two ends. CDR3 length: 13 amino acids. This table comes from immunoSEQ multiplex PCR, and its TCRdb copy is limited to in-frame clones, with some not included. Of tens of thousands of clones detected, 86% appear once; the ten largest clones hold 2.4%. The receptor was derived from an adult with an advanced solid tumor such as melanoma, head and neck, liver or kidney cancer. V gene TRBV5-3 combines with J gene TRBJ2-5, with TRBD1 as a possible D gene (6 bases). TRBV5-3 is flagged as an ORF with uncertain function. The sequencing used CD4+ or CD8+ T cells sorted from blood, collected in a trial of the OX40 agonist ivuxolimab. CDR3 sequence: CASSRTAQETQYF. Here the CDR3 DNA reads TGTGCCAGCAGCCGGACAGCCCAAGAGACCCAGTACTTC.